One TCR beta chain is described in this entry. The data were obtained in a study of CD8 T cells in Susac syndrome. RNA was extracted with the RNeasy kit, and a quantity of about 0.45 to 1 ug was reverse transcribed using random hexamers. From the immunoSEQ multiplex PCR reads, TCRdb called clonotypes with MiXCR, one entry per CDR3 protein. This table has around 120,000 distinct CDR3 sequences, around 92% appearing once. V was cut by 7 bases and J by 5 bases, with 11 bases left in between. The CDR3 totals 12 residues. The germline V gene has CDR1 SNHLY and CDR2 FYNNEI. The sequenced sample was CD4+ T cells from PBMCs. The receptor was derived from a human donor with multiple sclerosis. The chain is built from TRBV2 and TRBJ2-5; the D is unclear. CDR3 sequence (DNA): TGTGCCAGCACTCCCCGCGTTGAGACCCAGTACTTC. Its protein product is CASTPRVETQYF.